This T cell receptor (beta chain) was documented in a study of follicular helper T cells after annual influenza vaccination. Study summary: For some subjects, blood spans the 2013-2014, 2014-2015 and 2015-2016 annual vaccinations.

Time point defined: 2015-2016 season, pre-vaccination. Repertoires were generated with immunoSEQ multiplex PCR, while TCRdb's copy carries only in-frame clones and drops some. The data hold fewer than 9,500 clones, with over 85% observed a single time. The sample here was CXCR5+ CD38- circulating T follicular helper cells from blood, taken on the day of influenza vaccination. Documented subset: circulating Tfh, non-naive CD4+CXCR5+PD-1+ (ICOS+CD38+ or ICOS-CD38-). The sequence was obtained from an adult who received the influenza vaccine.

The chain's CDR3 is CASSEVGGDTQYF. The CDR3 bases are TGTGCCAGCAGTGAAGTCGGGGGGGATACGCAGTATTTT. This rearrangement joins TRBV6-1 to TRBJ2-3; 7 positions agree with TRBD2. Germline V gene sequence: CDR1 MNHNS, CDR2 SASEGT. The trim removed 1 base at V and 6 bases at J, leaving 1 base unmatched. The length of the CDR3 is 13 residues.